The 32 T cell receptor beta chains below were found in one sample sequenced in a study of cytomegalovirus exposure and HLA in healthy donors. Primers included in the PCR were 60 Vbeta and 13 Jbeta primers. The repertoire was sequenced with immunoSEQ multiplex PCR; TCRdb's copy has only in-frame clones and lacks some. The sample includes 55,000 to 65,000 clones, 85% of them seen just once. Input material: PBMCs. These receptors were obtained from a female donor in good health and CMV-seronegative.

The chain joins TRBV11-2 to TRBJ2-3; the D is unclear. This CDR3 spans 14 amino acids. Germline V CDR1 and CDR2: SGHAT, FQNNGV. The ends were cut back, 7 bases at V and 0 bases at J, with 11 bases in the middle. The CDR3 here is CASTLVTSTDTQYF. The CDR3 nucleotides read TGTGCCAGCACTTTGGTAACTAGCACAGATACGCAGTATTTT.

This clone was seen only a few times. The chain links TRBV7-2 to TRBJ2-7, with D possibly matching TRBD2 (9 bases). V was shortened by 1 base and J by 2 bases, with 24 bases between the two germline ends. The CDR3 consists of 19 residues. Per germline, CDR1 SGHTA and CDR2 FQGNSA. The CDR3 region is CASSLVWQGASGKPYEQYF. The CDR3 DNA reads TGTGCCAGCAGCTTAGTATGGCAGGGGGCTAGCGGGAAGCCCTACGAGCAGTACTTC.

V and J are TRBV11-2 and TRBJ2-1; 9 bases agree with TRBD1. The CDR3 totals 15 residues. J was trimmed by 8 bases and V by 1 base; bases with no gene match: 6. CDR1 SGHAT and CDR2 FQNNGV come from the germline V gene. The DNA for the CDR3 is TGTGCCAGCAGCTTAGTCGGGACAGGGACCCATGAGCAGTTCTTC. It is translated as CASSLVGTGTHEQFF. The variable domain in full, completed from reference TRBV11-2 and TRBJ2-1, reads EAGVAQSPRYKIIEKRQSVAFWCNPISGHATLYWYQQILGQGPKLLIQFQNNGVVDDSQLPKDRFSAERLKGVDSTLKIQPAKLEDSAVYLCASSLVGTGTHEQFFGPGTRLTVL.

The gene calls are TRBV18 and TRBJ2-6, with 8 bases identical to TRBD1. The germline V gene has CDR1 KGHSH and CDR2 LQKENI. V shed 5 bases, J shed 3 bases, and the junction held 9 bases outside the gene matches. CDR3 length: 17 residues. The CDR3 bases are TGTGCCAGCTCATCTACTCTCGGGACAGGTGGGGCCAACGTCCTGACTTTC. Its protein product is CASSSTLGTGGANVLTF.

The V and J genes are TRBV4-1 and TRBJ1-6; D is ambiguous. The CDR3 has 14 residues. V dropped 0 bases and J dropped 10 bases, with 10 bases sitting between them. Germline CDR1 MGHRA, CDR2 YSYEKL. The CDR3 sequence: CASSQERSGSPLHF. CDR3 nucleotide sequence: TGCGCCAGCAGCCAAGAGAGGTCGGGGTCACCCCTCCACTTT.

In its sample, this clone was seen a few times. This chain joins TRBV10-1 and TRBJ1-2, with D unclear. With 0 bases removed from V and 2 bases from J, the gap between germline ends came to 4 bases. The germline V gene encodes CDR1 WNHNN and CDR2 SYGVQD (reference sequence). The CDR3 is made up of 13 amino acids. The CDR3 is CASSESGNYGYTF. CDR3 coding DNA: TGCGCCAGCAGTGAGTCGGGCAACTATGGCTACACCTTC.

This CDR3 is CASGGGQRFYGYTF. The CDR3 DNA reads TGTGCCAGCGGGGGGGGGCAGAGATTCTATGGCTACACCTTC. This sequence joins TRBV5-6 and TRBJ1-2; tentatively, D is TRBD1 (6 bases). Trimming pared 7 bases from V and 4 bases from J, leaving 17 bases between. Per germline, CDR1 SGHDT and CDR2 YYEEEE. The CDR3 runs to 14 residues.

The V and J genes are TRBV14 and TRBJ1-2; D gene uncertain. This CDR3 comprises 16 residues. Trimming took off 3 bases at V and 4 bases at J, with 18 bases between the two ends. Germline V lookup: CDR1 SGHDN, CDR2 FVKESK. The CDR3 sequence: CASSHGEGIVSYGYTF. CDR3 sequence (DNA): TGTGCCAGCAGCCATGGGGAGGGTATAGTTTCCTATGGCTACACCTTC.

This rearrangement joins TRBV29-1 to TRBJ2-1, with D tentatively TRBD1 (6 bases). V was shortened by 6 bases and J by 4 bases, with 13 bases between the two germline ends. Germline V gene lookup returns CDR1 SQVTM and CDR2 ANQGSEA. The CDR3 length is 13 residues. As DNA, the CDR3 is TGCAGCGTAAACAGGGTAGCATACAATGAGCAGTTCTTC. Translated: CSVNRVAYNEQFF.

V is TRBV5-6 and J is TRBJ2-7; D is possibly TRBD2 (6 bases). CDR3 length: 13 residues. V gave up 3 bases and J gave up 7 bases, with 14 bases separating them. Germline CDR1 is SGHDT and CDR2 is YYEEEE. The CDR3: CASSSIQREEQYF. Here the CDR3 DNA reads TGTGCCAGCAGCTCGATACAACGGGAGGAGCAGTACTTC.

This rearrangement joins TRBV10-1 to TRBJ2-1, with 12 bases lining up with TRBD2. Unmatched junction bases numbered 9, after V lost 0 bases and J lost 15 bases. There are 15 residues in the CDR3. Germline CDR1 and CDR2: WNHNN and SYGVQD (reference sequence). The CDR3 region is CASSESRTSGAQGFF. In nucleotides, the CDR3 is TGCGCCAGCAGTGAGTCGCGGACTAGCGGGGCTCAGGGGTTCTTC.

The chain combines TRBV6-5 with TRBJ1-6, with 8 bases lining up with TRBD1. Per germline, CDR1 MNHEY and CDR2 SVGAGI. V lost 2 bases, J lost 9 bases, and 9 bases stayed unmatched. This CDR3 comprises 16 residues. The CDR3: CASSYGQGAIRSPLHF. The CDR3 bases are TGTGCCAGCAGTTACGGGCAGGGGGCTATACGTTCACCCCTCCACTTT.

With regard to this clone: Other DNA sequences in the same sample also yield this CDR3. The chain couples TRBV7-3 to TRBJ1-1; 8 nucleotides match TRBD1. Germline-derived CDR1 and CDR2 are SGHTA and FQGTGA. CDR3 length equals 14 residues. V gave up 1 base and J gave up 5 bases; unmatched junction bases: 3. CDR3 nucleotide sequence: TGTGCCAGCAGCTTAAACAGGGGGAAAACTGAAGCTTTCTTT. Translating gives CASSLNRGKTEAFF. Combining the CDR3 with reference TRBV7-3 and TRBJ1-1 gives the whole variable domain GAGVSQTPSNKVTEKGKYVELRCDPISGHTALYWYRQSLGQGPEFLIYFQGTGAADDSGLPNDRFFAVRPEGSVSTLKIQRTERGDSAVYLCASSLNRGKTEAFFGQGTRLTVV.

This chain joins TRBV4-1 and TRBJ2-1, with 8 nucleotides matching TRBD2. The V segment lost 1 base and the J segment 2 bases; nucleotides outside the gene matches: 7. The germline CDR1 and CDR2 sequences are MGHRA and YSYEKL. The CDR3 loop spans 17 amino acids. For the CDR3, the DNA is TGCGCCAGCAGCCAAGGAATACTAGCGGAAACCTACAATGAGCAGTTCTTC. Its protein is CASSQGILAETYNEQFF.

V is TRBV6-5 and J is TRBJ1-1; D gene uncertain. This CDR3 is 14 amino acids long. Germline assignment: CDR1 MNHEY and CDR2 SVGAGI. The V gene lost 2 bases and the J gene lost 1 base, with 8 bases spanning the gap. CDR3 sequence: CASSYPRTNTEAFF. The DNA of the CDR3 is TGTGCCAGCAGTTACCCCAGAACGAACACTGAAGCTTTCTTT.

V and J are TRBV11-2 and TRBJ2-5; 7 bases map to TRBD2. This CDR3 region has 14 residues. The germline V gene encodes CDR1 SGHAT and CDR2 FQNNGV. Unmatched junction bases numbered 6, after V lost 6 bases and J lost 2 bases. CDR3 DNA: TGTGCCAGCAGGGCTAGCGGATCTCAAGAGACCCAGTACTTC. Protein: CASRASGSQETQYF.

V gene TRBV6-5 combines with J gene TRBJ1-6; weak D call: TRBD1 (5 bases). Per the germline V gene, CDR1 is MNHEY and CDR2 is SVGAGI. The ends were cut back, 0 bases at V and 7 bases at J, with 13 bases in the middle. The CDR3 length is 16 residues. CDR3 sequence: CASSYSVDTGNSPLHF. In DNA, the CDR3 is TGTGCCAGCAGTTACTCAGTGGACACCGGGAATTCACCCCTCCACTTT.

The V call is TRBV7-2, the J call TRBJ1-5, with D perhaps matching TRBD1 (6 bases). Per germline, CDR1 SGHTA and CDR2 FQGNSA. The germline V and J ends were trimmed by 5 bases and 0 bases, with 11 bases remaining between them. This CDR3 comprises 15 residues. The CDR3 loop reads CASSRQAHSNQPQHF. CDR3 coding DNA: TGTGCCAGCAGCAGACAGGCCCATAGCAATCAGCCCCAGCATTTT.

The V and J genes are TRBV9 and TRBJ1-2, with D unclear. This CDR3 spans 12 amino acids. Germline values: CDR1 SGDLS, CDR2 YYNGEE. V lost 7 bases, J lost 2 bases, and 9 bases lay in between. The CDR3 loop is CASGGGNYGYTF. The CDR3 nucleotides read TGTGCCAGCGGCGGCGGAAACTATGGCTACACCTTC.

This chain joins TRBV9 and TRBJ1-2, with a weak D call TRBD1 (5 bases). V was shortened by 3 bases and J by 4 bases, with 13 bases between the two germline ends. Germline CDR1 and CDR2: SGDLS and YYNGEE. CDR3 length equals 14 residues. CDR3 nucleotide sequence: TGTGCCAGCAGCGCCTCCGGACACCTCTATGGCTACACCTTC. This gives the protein CASSASGHLYGYTF.

In DNA form, the CDR3 reads TGTGCCAGCAGCCTGACAGGGGGCCTCACCGGGGAGCTGTTTTTT. Amino acid sequence: CASSLTGGLTGELFF. V is TRBV7-3 and J is TRBJ2-2, with 10 bases aligning to TRBD1. J gave up 4 bases and V 5 bases, and 4 bases lay outside the gene matches. The CDR3 is made up of 15 amino acids. Looked up from germline, CDR1 is SGHTA and CDR2 is FQGTGA.

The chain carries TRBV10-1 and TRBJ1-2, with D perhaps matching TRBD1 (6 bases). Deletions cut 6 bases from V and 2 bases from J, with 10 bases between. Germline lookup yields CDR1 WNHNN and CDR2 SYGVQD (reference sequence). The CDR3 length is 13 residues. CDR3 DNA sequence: TGCGCCAGCAGCCGGACAGAGAACTATGGCTACACCTTC. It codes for CASSRTENYGYTF.

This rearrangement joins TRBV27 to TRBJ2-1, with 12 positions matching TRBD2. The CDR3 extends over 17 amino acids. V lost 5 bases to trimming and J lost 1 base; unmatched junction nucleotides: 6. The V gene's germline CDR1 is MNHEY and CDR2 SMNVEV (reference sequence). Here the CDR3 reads CASSPRLAGVSYNEQFF. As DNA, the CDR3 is TGTGCCAGCAGTCCTCGACTAGCGGGGGTTTCCTACAATGAGCAGTTCTTC.

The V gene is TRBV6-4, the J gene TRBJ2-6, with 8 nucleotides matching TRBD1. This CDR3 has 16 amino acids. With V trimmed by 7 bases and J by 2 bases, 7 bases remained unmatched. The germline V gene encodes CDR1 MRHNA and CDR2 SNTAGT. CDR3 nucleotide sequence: TGTGCCAGCACCAAGACAGGGGAGACTGGGGCCAACGTCCTGACTTTC. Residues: CASTKTGETGANVLTF.

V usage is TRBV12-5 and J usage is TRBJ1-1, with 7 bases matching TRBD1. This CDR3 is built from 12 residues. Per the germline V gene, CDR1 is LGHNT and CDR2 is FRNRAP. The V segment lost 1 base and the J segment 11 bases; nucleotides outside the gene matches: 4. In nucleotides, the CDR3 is TGTGCTAGTGGTTTGGAGGGACAGCGGGCTTTCTTT. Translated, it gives CASGLEGQRAFF.

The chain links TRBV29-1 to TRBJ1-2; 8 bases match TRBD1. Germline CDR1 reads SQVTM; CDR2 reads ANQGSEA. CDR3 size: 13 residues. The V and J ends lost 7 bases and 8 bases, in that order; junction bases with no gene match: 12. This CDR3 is CSGRTGGRGGYTF. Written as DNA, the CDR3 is TGCAGCGGACGAACAGGGGGACGGGGGGGCTACACCTTC.

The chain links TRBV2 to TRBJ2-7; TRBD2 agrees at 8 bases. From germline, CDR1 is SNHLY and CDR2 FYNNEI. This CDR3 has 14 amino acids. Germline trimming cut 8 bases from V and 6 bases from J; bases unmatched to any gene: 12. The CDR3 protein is CASAAERGRSEQYF. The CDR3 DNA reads TGTGCCAGCGCCGCGGAGCGGGGGAGGAGCGAGCAGTACTTC.

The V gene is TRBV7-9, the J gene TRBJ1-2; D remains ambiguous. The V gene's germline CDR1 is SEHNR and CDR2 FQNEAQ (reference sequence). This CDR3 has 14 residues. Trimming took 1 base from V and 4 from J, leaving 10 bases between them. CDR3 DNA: TGTGCCAGCAGCTTAGGTACAGCATCCTATGGCTACACCTTC. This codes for CASSLGTASYGYTF.

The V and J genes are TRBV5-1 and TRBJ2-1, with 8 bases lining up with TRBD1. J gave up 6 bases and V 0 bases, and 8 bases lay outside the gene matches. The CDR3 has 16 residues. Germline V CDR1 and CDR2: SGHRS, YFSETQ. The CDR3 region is CASSLGGTGHSNEQFF. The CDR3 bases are TGCGCCAGCAGCTTGGGGGGGACAGGTCATTCCAATGAGCAGTTCTTC.

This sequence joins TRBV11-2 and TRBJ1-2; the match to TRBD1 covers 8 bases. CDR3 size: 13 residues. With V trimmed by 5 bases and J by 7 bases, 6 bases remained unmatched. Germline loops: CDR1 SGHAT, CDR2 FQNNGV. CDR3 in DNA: TGTGCCAGCAGCGCCGACAGGGGAGGTGGCTACACCTTC. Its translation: CASSADRGGGYTF. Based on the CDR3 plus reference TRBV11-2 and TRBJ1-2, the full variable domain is EAGVAQSPRYKIIEKRQSVAFWCNPISGHATLYWYQQILGQGPKLLIQFQNNGVVDDSQLPKDRFSAERLKGVDSTLKIQPAKLEDSAVYLCASSADRGGGYTFGSGTRLTVV.

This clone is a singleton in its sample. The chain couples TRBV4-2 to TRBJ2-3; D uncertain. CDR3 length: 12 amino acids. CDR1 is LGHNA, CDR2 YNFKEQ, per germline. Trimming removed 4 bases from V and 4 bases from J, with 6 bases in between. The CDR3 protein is CASSPVADTQYF. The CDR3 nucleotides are TGTGCCAGCAGCCCGGTTGCAGATACGCAGTATTTT.

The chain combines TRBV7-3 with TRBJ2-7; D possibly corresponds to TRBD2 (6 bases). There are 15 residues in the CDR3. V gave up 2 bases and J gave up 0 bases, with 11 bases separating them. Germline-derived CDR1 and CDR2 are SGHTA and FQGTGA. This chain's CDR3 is CASSLAGGASYEQYF. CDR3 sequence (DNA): TGTGCCAGCAGCTTAGCAGGCGGGGCCTCCTACGAGCAGTACTTC.